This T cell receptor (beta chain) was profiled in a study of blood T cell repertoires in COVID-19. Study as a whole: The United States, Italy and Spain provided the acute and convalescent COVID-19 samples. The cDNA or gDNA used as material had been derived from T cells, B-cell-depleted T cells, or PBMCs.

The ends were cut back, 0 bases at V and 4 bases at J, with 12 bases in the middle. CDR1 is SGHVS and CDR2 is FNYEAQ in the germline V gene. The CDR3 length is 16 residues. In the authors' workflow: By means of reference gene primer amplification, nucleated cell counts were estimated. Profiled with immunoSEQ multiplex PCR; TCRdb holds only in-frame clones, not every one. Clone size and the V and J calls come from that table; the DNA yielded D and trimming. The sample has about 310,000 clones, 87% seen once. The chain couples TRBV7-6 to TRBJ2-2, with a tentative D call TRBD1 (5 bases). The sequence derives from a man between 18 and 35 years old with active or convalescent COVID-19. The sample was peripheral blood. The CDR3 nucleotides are TGTGCCAGCAGCTTAGCAGGGGCTGGTAGCACCGGGGAGCTGTTTTTT. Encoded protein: CASSLAGAGSTGELFF.